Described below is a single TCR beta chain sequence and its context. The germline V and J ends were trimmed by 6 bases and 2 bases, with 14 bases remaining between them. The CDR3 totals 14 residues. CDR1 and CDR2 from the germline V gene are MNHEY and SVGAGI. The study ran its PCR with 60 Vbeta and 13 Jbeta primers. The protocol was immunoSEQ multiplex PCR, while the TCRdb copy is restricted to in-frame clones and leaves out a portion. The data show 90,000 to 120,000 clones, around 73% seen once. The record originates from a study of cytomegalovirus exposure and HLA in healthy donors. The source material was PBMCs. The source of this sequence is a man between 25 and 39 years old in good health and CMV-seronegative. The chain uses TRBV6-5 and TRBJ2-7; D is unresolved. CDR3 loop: CASRRDPPAYEQYF. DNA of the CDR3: TGTGCCAGCAGGAGAGATCCCCCTGCCTACGAGCAGTACTTC.